This TCR beta chain was obtained from a study of shared clonotypes between healthy human individuals. Regarding the study as a whole: Even with large depth, rarefaction showed that sorted-subset sequencing was incomplete. The study drew on few donors, limiting represented genetic and exposure-history diversity.

Concerning this clone: As yet, its antigen is unknown.

Naive CD8 populations comprised CD45RO-negative cells positively selected for CCR7, excluding terminally differentiated effector memory CD45RA+ cells. Healthy and HIV-negative, the adult donors had no recent acute infections or vaccinations. Measured with immunoSEQ multiplex PCR; TCRdb has only the in-frame clones, and not every one. The sample has some 2,000,000 clones; roughly 95% are singletons. The TCR sequence derives from a man between 18 and 29 years old in good health. The source material was naive CD8+ T cells sorted from blood.

CDR3 nucleotides: TGCGCCAGCGTGTACCTGTACAGGGAAGGGGACAATGAGCAGTTCTTC. It codes for CASVYLYREGDNEQFF. This chain connects TRBV4-3 to TRBJ2-1; D may be TRBD1 (6 bases). V was pared by 8 bases and J by 5 bases, with 22 bases between. The CDR3 spans 16 residues. Per the germline V gene, CDR1 is LGHNA and CDR2 is YSLEER.